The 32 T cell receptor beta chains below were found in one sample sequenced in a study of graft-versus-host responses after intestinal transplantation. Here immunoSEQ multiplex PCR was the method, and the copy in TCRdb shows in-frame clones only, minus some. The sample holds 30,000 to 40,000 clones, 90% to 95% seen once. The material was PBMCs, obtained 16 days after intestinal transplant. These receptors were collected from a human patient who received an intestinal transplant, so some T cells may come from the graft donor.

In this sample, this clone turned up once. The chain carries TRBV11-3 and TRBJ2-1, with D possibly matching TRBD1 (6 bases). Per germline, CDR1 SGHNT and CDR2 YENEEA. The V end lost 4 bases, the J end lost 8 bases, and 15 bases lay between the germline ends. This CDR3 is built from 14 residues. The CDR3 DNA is TGTGCCAGCAGCTCAAGACAGGAGGTGTATGAGCAGTTCTTC. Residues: CASSSRQEVYEQFF.

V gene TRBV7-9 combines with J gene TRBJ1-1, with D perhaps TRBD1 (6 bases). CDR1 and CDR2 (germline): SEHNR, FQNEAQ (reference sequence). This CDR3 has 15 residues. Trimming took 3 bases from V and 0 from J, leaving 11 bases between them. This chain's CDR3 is CASSFQTGLNTEAFF. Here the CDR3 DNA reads TGTGCCAGCAGCTTCCAGACAGGTCTGAACACTGAAGCTTTCTTT.

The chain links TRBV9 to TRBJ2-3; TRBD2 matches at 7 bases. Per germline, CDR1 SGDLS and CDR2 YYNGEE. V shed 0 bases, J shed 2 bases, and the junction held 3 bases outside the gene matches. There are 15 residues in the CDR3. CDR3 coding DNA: TGTGCCAGCAGCGTAGGGGCGGGAGCCACAGATACGCAGTATTTT. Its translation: CASSVGAGATDTQYF.

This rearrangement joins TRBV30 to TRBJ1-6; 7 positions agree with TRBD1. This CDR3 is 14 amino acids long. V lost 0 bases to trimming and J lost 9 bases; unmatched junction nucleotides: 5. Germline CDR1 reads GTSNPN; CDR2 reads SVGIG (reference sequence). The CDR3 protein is CAWSVLQGGSPLHF. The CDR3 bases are TGTGCCTGGAGTGTACTTCAGGGGGGTTCACCCCTCCACTTT.

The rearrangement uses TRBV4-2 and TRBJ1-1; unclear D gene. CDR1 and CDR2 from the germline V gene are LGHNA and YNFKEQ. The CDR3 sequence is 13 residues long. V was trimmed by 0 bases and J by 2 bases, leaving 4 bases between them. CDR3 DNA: TGTGCCAGCAGCCAAGAGACTAACACTGAAGCTTTCTTT. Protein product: CASSQETNTEAFF.

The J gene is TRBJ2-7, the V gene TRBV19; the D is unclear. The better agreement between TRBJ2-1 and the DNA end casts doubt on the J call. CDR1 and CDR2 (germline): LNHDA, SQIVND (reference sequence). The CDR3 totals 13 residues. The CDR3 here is CASSMPAATEQFF. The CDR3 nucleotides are TGTGCCAGTAGTATGCCGGCAGCTACTGAGCAGTTCTTC.

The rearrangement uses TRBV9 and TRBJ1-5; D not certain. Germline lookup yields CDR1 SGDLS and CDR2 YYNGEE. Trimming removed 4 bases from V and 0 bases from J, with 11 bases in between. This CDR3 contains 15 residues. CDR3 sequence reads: CASSSLGDSNQPQHF. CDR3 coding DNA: TGTGCCAGCAGCAGCCTCGGCGATAGCAATCAGCCCCAGCATTTT.

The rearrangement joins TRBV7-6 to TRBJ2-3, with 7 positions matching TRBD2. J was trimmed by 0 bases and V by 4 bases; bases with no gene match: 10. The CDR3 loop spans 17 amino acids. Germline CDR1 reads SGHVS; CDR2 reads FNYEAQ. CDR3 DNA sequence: TGTGCCAGCAGCTCTCTAGCGGAAATTGACAGCACAGATACGCAGTATTTT. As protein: CASSSLAEIDSTDTQYF.

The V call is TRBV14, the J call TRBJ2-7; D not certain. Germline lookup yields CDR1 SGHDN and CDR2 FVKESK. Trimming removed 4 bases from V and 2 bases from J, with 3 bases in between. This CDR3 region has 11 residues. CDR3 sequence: CASSLPYEQYF. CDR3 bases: TGTGCCAGCAGCCTGCCCTACGAGCAGTACTTC.

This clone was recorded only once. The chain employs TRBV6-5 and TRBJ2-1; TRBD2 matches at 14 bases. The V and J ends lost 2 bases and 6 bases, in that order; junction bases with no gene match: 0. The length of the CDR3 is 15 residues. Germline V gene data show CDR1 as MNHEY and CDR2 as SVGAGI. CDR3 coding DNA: TGTGCCAGCAGTTACGGGACTAGCGGGAGCAATGAGCAGTTCTTC. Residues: CASSYGTSGSNEQFF.

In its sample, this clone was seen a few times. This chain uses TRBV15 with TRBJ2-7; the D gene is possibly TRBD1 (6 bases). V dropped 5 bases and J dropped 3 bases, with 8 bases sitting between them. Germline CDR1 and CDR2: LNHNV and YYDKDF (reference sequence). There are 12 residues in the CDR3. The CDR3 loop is CATSPDSYEQYF. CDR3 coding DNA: TGTGCCACCAGCCCGGACAGCTACGAGCAGTACTTC.

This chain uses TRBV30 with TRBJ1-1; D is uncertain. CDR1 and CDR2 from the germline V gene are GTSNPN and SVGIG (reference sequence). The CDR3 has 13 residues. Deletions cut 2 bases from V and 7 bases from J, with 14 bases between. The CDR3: CAWSFTRPLEAFF. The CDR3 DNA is TGTGCCTGGAGTTTTACCAGGCCCCTTGAAGCTTTCTTT.

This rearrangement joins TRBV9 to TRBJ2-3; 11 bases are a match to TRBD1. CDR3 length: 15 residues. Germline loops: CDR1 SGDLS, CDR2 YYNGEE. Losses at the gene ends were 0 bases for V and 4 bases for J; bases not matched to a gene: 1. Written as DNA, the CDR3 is TGTGCCAGCAGCGTAGGGACAGGGGGCGCAGATACGCAGTATTTT. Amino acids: CASSVGTGGADTQYF.

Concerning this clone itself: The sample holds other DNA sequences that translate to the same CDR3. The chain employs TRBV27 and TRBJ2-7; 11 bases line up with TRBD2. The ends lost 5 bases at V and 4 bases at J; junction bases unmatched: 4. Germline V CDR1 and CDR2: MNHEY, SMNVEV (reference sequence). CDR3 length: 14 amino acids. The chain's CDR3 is CASSPGLAGYEQYF. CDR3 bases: TGTGCCAGCAGTCCAGGACTAGCGGGTTACGAGCAGTACTTC.

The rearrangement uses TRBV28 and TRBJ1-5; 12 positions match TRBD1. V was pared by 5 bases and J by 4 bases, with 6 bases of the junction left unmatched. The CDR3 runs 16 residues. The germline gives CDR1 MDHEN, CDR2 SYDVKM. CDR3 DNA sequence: TGTGCCAGCAGTACTCCGGGACAGGGGGCGAATCAGCCCCAGCATTTT. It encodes CASSTPGQGANQPQHF.

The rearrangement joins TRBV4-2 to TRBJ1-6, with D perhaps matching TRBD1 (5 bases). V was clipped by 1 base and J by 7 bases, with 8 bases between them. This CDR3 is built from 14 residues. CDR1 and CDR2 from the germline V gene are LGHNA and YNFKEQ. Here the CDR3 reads CASSQVPGNSPLHF. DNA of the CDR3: TGTGCCAGCAGCCAAGTACCAGGGAATTCACCCCTCCACTTT.

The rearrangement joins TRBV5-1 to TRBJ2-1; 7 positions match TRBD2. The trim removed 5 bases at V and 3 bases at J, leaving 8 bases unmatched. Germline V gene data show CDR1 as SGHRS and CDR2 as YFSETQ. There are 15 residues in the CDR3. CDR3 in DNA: TGCGCCAGCAGTTTGAGGGCTAGCGGCTACAATGAGCAGTTCTTC. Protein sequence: CASSLRASGYNEQFF.

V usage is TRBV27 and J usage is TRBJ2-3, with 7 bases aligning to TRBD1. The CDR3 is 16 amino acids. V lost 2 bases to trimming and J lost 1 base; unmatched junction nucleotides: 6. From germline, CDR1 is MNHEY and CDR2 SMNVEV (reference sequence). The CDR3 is CASSLGRDRRTDTQYF. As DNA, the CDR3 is TGTGCCAGCAGTTTAGGTCGGGACAGACGCACAGATACGCAGTATTTT.

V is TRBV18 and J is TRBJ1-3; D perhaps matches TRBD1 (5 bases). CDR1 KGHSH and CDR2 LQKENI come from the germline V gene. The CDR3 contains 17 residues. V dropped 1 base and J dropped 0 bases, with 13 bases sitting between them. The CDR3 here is CASSPQRQSISGNTIYF. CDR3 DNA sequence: TGTGCCAGCTCACCACAACGACAGTCGATCTCTGGAAACACCATATATTTT.

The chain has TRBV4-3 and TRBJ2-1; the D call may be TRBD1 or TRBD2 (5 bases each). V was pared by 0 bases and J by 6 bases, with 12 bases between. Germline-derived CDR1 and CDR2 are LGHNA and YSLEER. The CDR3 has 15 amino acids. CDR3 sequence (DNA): TGCGCCAGCAGCCAAGATTCTGGGACCCTCAATGAGCAGTTCTTC. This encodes CASSQDSGTLNEQFF.

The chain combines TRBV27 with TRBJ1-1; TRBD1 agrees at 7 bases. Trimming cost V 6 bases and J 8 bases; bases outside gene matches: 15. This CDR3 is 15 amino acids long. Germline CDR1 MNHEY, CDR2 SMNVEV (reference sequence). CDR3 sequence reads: CASRTTSDRVLEAFF. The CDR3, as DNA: TGTGCCAGCAGAACAACAAGTGACAGGGTTTTGGAAGCTTTCTTT.

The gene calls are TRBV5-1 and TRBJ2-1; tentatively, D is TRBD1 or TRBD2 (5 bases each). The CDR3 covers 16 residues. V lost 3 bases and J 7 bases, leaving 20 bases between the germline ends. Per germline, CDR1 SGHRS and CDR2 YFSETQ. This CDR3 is CASSSAGTHNRNEQFF. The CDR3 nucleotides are TGCGCCAGCAGCTCCGCCGGGACCCATAACCGGAATGAGCAGTTCTTC.

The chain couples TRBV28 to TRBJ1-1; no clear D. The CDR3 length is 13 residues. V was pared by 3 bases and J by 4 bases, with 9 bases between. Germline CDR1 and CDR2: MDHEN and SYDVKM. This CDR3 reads CASSFWGSTEAFF. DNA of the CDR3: TGTGCCAGCAGTTTTTGGGGAAGCACTGAAGCTTTCTTT. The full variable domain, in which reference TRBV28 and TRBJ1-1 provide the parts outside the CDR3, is DVKVTQSSRYLVKRTGEKVFLECVQDMDHENMFWYRQDPGLGLRLIYFSYDVKMKEKGDIPEGYSVSREKKERFSLILESASTNQTSMYLCASSFWGSTEAFFGQGTRLTVV.

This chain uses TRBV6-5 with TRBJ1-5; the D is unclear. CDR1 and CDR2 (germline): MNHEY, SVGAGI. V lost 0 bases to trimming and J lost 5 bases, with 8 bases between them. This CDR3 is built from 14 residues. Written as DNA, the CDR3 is TGTGCCAGCAGTTACTCGGGCAGTTATCAGCCCCAGCATTTT. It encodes CASSYSGSYQPQHF.

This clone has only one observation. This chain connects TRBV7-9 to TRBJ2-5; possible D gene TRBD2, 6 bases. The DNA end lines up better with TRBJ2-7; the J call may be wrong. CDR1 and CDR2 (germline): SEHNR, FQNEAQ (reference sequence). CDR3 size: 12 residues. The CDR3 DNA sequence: TGTGCCAGCAGCCCCCGGAGGGACGAGCAGTACTTC. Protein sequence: CASSPRRDEQYF.

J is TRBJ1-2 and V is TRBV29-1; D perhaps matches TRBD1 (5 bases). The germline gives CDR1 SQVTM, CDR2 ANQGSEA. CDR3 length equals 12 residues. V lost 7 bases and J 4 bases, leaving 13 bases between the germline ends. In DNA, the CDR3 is TGCAGCGATCAGGGATCACTCTATGGCTACACCTTC. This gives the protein CSDQGSLYGYTF. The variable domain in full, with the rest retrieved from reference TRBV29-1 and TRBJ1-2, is SAVISQKPSRDICQRGTSLTIQCQVDSQVTMMFWYRQQPGQSLTLIATANQGSEATYESGFVIDKFPISRPNLTFSTLTVSNMSPEDSSIYLCSDQGSLYGYTFGSGTRLTVV.

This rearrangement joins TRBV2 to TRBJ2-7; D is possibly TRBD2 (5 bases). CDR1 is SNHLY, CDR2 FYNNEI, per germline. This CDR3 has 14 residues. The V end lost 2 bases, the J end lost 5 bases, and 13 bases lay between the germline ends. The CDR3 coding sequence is TGTGCCAGCAGTGAAATCCGGGAAACCCACGAGCAGTACTTC. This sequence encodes CASSEIRETHEQYF.

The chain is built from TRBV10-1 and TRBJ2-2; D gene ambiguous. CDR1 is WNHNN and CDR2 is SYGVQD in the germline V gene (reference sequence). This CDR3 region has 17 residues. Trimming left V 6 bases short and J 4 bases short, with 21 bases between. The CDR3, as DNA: TGCGCCAGCAGCTCAGTAGACACTGCGTTGGGCACCGGGGAGCTGTTTTTT. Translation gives CASSSVDTALGTGELFF.

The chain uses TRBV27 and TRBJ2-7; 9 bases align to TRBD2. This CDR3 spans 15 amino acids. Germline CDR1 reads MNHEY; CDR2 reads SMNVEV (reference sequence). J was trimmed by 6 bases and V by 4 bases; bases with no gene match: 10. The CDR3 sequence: CASSSSPGLASEQYF. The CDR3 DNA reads TGTGCCAGCAGTTCCAGTCCGGGACTAGCTTCCGAGCAGTACTTC.

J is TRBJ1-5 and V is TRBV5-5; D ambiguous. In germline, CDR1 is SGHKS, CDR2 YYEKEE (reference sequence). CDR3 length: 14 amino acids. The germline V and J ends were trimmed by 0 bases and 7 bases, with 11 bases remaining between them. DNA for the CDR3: TGTGCCAGCAGCTTGGATTTTGCGGGGCAGCCCCAGCATTTT. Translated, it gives CASSLDFAGQPQHF.

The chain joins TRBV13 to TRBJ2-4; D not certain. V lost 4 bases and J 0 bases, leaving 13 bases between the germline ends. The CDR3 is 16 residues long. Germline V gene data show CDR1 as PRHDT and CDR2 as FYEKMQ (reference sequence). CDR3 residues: CASSSPSPLAKNIQYF. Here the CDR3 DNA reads TGTGCCAGCAGCTCCCCCTCACCCCTAGCCAAAAACATTCAGTACTTC.

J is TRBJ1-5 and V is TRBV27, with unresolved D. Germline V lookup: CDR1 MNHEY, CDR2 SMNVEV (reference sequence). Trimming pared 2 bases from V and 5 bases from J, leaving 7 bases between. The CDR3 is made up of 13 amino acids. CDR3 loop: CASSLGSDQPQHF. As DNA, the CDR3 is TGTGCCAGCAGTTTAGGAAGCGATCAGCCCCAGCATTTT.